Presented here are 9 T cell receptor beta chains from one specimen sequenced in a study of blood T cell repertoires in COVID-19. Some clones are missing from TCRdb's copy, which holds only in-frame ones; the method was immunoSEQ multiplex PCR. The sample records about 130,000 clones, approximately 80% being singletons. Sequencing was done on a sample of peripheral blood. All receptors come from a man in his forties with active or convalescent COVID-19.

The V and J genes are TRBV5-4 and TRBJ2-1, with 11 bases aligning to TRBD2. The ends lost 4 bases at V and 9 bases at J; junction bases unmatched: 9. The germline CDR1 and CDR2 sequences are SGHNT and YYREEE (reference sequence). The CDR3 contains 15 residues. Here the CDR3 DNA reads TGTGCCAGCAGCCTTAGCGGGGGGGCGAAGAGTGAGCAGTTCTTC. It is translated as CASSLSGGAKSEQFF.

The chain has TRBV7-2 and TRBJ1-5; 8 bases agree with TRBD1. With V trimmed by 5 bases and J by 6 bases, 9 bases remained unmatched. This CDR3 region has 15 residues. The germline gives CDR1 SGHTA, CDR2 FQGNSA. CDR3 sequence: CASSGDGQGFQPQHF. The CDR3 coding sequence is TGTGCCAGCAGCGGAGACGGACAGGGCTTTCAGCCCCAGCATTTT.

CDR3 nucleotide sequence: TGTGCCAGCAGCGGACTAGCGGGGATGGAAAATGAGCAGTTCTTC. Translating gives CASSGLAGMENEQFF. V gene TRBV9 combines with J gene TRBJ2-1; the match to TRBD2 covers 11 bases. There are 15 residues in the CDR3. V shed 3 bases and J 7 bases; nucleotides not matched to a gene: 6. In germline, CDR1 is SGDLS, CDR2 YYNGEE.

The chain has TRBV4-1 and TRBJ2-1, with 11 bases that match TRBD1. The germline V gene encodes CDR1 MGHRA and CDR2 YSYEKL. This CDR3 has 17 amino acids. V gave up 1 base and J gave up 8 bases; unmatched junction bases: 10. The CDR3 loop is CASSQVARTGGMDEQFF. As DNA, the CDR3 is TGCGCCAGCAGCCAAGTAGCCAGGACAGGGGGCATGGATGAGCAGTTCTTC.

V is TRBV5-8 and J is TRBJ1-5; tentatively, D is TRBD1 (5 bases). The V and J ends lost 0 bases and 1 base respectively, with 11 bases between them. The CDR3 has 16 amino acids. Germline values: CDR1 SGHTS, CDR2 YDEGEE. CDR3 nucleotide sequence: TGTGCCAGCAGCTTGGCCGGGCCAGGGAGCAATCAGCCCCAGCATTTT. Translation gives CASSLAGPGSNQPQHF.

The chain combines TRBV3-1 (or the pseudogene TRBV3-2) with TRBJ1-5; 8 bases are shared with TRBD1. With 2 bases clipped from V and 5 bases from J, the junction kept 5 bases outside the gene matches. The V gene's germline CDR1 is LGHDT and CDR2 YNNKEL (reference sequence). This CDR3 has 15 residues. CDR3 region: CASSQTGQAYQPQHF. CDR3 nucleotides: TGTGCCAGCAGCCAAACGGGACAGGCTTATCAGCCCCAGCATTTT.

This clone appeared once. The chain joins TRBV7-3 to TRBJ2-3, with a possible D match to TRBD2 (7 bases). From germline, CDR1 is SGHTA and CDR2 FQGTGA. This CDR3 is 20 amino acids long. Trimming shortened V by 1 base and J by 2 bases, and 25 bases separated the two germline ends. The CDR3 spells CASSLSPRGGLLTATDTQYF. CDR3 nucleotide sequence: TGTGCCAGCAGCTTAAGTCCTCGCGGGGGCCTACTTACCGCCACAGATACGCAGTATTTT.

The chain carries TRBV6-2 or TRBV6-3 and TRBJ2-5, with TRBD2 matching over 11 bases. The germline gives CDR1 MNHEY, CDR2 SVGEGT. The CDR3 is 16 amino acids. V shed 4 bases and J 2 bases; nucleotides not matched to a gene: 6. CDR3 bases: TGTGCCAGCAGTTCCCTTTTAGCGGGGGGGCAAGAGACCCAGTACTTC. The encoded protein is CASSSLLAGGQETQYF.

This chain uses TRBV15 with TRBJ1-5, with a possible D match to TRBD1 (5 bases). The CDR3 has 15 amino acids. CDR1 is LNHNV and CDR2 is YYDKDF in the germline V gene (reference sequence). With 4 bases removed from V and 3 bases from J, the gap between germline ends came to 13 bases. CDR3 nucleotides: TGTGCCACCAGCATTGGAGACAGTGACAATCAGCCCCAGCATTTT. Translation: CATSIGDSDNQPQHF.